A single sample gave rise to the 28 T cell receptor beta chains below, sequenced in a study of response to subunit inactivated influenza vaccine. Each CDR3 protein gets one entry after TCRdb re-called the RT-PCR reads with MiXCR. The repertoire holds over 400,000 distinct CDR3 sequences, roughly 9.7% seen once, with approximately 12% in the top ten. The sequenced sample was PBMCs from blood, obtained 40 to 50 days after vaccination. The receptors were sampled from a man aged 50 to 60 who received an inactivated influenza vaccine.

The rearrangement joins TRBV12-3 or TRBV12-4 to TRBJ2-3, with TRBD2 matching 9 bases. The CDR3 loop spans 17 amino acids. Trimming took 7 bases from V and 5 from J; bases not matched to a gene: 16. The CDR3 here is CASNILPLAGVIDTQYF. In nucleotides, the CDR3 is TGTGCCAGCAACATCCTCCCTTTAGCGGGGGTAATAGATACGCAGTATTTT.

This clonotype was detected a few times. V usage is TRBV6-5 and J usage is TRBJ2-7; 8 bases match TRBD2. Germline loops: CDR1 MNHEY, CDR2 SVGAGI. The V gene end was trimmed by 2 bases and the J gene end by 1 base; junction bases not matched to a gene: 4. This CDR3 is 15 amino acids long. As DNA, the CDR3 is TGTGCCAGCAGTTACAGCGGGAGCTCTTCCTACGAGCAGTACTTC. Translating gives CASSYSGSSSYEQYF.

CDR3 loop: CSARVGWQGTGNTIYF. The CDR3 region has the DNA TGCAGTGCTAGAGTGGGTTGGCAGGGGACTGGAAACACCATATATTTT. V is TRBV20-1 and J is TRBJ1-3, with D maybe TRBD1 (6 bases). Trimming removed 1 base from V and 2 bases from J, with 15 bases in between. In germline, CDR1 is DFQATT, CDR2 SNEGSKA (reference sequence). The CDR3 is made up of 16 amino acids.

The V and J genes are TRBV7-9 and TRBJ2-1; 11 positions match TRBD2. From germline, CDR1 is SEHNR and CDR2 FQNEAQ (reference sequence). Losses at the gene ends were 0 bases for V and 8 bases for J; bases not matched to a gene: 9. The CDR3 loop spans 17 amino acids. The CDR3 loop reads CASSLADPGLAADEQFF. CDR3 nucleotide sequence: TGTGCCAGCAGCTTAGCTGACCCGGGACTAGCGGCGGATGAGCAGTTCTTC.

This CDR3 reads CASSQAHMGLAGYEQYF. CDR3 DNA sequence: TGTGCCAGCAGCCAAGCCCATATGGGACTAGCGGGCTACGAGCAGTACTTC. V is TRBV3-1 and J is TRBJ2-7; the match to TRBD2 covers 12 bases. The germline CDR1 and CDR2 sequences are LGHDT and YNNKEL (reference sequence). This CDR3 spans 17 amino acids. J was trimmed by 3 bases and V by 1 base; bases with no gene match: 7.

Of note for this clonotype: A much larger clone lies a single base off, so this may be a read error. This sequence joins TRBV7-9 and TRBJ2-1; 8 positions match TRBD1. Germline V gene data show CDR1 as SEHNR and CDR2 as FQNEAQ (reference sequence). Germline trimming cut 9 bases from V and 2 bases from J; bases unmatched to any gene: 9. The CDR3 sequence is 15 residues long. The CDR3 region has the DNA TGTGCCAGAACCGGTGACAGGGGAGCCTACAATGAGCAGTTCTTC. Protein: CARTGDRGAYNEQFF.

V usage is TRBV20-1 and J usage is TRBJ2-7; no firm D call. Germline V gives CDR1 DFQATT, CDR2 SNEGSKA (reference sequence). The ends were cut back, 2 bases at V and 4 bases at J, with 6 bases in the middle. The CDR3 totals 11 residues. The CDR3 loop is CSARLGYEQYF. CDR3 sequence (DNA): TGCAGTGCTAGACTCGGTTACGAGCAGTACTTC.

This clonotype was counted between two and nine times. This chain uses TRBV20-1 with TRBJ2-2; 15 nucleotides agree with TRBD2. In germline, CDR1 is DFQATT, CDR2 SNEGSKA (reference sequence). The CDR3 contains 17 residues. V gave up 3 bases and J gave up 3 bases; unmatched junction bases: 5. In DNA form, the CDR3 reads TGCAGTGCTAGGGGACTAGCGGGAGGACTCTACACCGGGGAGCTGTTTTTT. As protein: CSARGLAGGLYTGELFF.

This clonotype was detected many times. V gene TRBV7-2 combines with J gene TRBJ2-3; 10 nucleotides line up with TRBD2. J gave up 3 bases and V 3 bases, and 6 bases lay outside the gene matches. Looked up from germline, CDR1 is SGHTA and CDR2 is FQGNSA. The CDR3 extends over 16 amino acids. CDR3 residues: CASSLSSGGGTDTQYF. DNA for the CDR3: TGTGCCAGCAGCTTGTCTAGCGGGGGAGGGACAGATACGCAGTATTTT.

This clonotype was seen ten or more times. The V and J genes are TRBV5-1 and TRBJ2-3; the D gene is possibly TRBD1 (5 bases). There are 14 residues in the CDR3. The germline V and J ends were trimmed by 0 bases and 1 base, with 6 bases remaining between them. Germline lookup yields CDR1 SGHRS and CDR2 YFSETQ. CDR3 region: CASSLETGTDTQYF. The CDR3 DNA follows: TGCGCCAGCAGCTTGGAGACAGGCACAGATACGCAGTATTTT.

This clonotype was observed many times. V gene TRBV6-5 combines with J gene TRBJ2-6; D not resolved. Trimming took 2 bases from V and 1 from J, leaving 12 bases between them. This CDR3 comprises 17 residues. The germline V gene has CDR1 MNHEY and CDR2 SVGAGI. The CDR3 DNA reads as TGTGCCAGCAGTTACCCCAACCGCAATTCTGGGGCCAACGTCCTGACTTTC. It codes for CASSYPNRNSGANVLTF.

The table lists this clonotype with many counts. V usage is TRBV28 and J usage is TRBJ2-5; D remains ambiguous. V was shortened by 7 bases and J by 5 bases, with 26 bases between the two germline ends. Germline V gene sequence: CDR1 MDHEN, CDR2 SYDVKM. CDR3 length: 17 residues. Here the CDR3 reads CASTLGWLRITEETQYF. CDR3 sequence (DNA): TGTGCCAGCACCCTTGGGTGGTTACGGATAACCGAGGAGACCCAGTACTTC. Supplemented by reference TRBV28 and TRBJ2-5, the full variable domain reads DVKVTQSSRYLVKRTGEKVFLECVQDMDHENMFWYRQDPGLGLRLIYFSYDVKMKEKGDIPEGYSVSREKKERFSLILESASTNQTSMYLCASTLGWLRITEETQYFGPGTRLLVL.

The chain combines TRBV10-3 with TRBJ2-1; the match to TRBD1 covers 11 bases. CDR1 and CDR2 from the germline V gene are ENHRY and SYGVKD. This CDR3 region has 15 residues. The trim removed 2 bases at V and 6 bases at J, leaving 3 bases unmatched. The DNA of the CDR3 is TGTGCCATCAGTGAGGGACAGGGGGCCCTCAATGAGCAGTTCTTC. It yields the protein CAISEGQGALNEQFF.

The sample holds many counts of this clonotype. One junction end does not reproduce the germline sequence, and a read error may be involved. This chain joins TRBV6-1 and TRBJ2-3; TRBD2 might be the D (5 bases). Looked up from germline, CDR1 is MNHNS and CDR2 is SASEGT. The length of the CDR3 is 13 residues. The CDR3 nucleotides are TGTGCCAGCAGTGAGTCTAGCAGAGATACGCAGTATTTT. Protein product: CASSESSRDTQYF.

This clonotype has only a few counts. The chain carries TRBV5-5 and TRBJ1-1, with TRBD1 matching 7 bases. The CDR3 loop spans 14 amino acids. In germline, CDR1 is SGHKS, CDR2 YYEKEE (reference sequence). The V gene end was trimmed by 3 bases and the J gene end by 5 bases; junction bases not matched to a gene: 7. The CDR3 nucleotides are TGTGCCAGCAGCTCGACAGGGATGAGTACTGAAGCTTTCTTT. Amino acids: CASSSTGMSTEAFF.

A few counts support this clonotype. The chain links TRBV7-9 to TRBJ1-6; TRBD1 is a possible D gene (6 bases). From germline, CDR1 is SEHNR and CDR2 FQNEAQ (reference sequence). V lost 3 bases and J 3 bases, leaving 6 bases between the germline ends. The CDR3 extends over 14 amino acids. CDR3 protein: CASSLGHYNSPLHF. CDR3 DNA: TGTGCCAGCAGCTTGGGACACTATAATTCACCCCTCCACTTT.

This clonotype was counted between two and nine times. This chain connects TRBV20-1 to TRBJ1-2, with TRBD1 as a possible D gene (5 bases). Germline CDR1 DFQATT, CDR2 SNEGSKA (reference sequence). The V end lost 0 bases, the J end lost 2 bases, and 13 bases lay between the germline ends. This CDR3 has 15 residues. The CDR3 coding sequence is TGCAGTGCTAGAGATGCAAGGGACGTGAACTATGGCTACACCTTC. It translates to CSARDARDVNYGYTF.

This clonotype was seen a handful of times. V usage is TRBV20-1 and J usage is TRBJ1-4, with D unclear. The germline CDR1 and CDR2 sequences are DFQATT and SNEGSKA (reference sequence). V dropped 3 bases and J dropped 10 bases, with 15 bases sitting between them. This CDR3 comprises 13 residues. The CDR3: CSASYTAEGKLFF. The CDR3 DNA reads as TGCAGTGCTAGCTACACAGCCGAAGGAAAACTGTTTTTT.

This clonotype was counted a few times. The genes are TRBV6-5 and TRBJ2-7; no definite D call. The CDR3 covers 15 residues. The germline V and J ends were trimmed by 2 bases and 2 bases, with 13 bases remaining between them. Germline V gene lookup returns CDR1 MNHEY and CDR2 SVGAGI. The DNA of the CDR3 is TGTGCCAGCAGTTACCAGTCAGTTAAAGCCTACGAGCAGTACTTC. It codes for CASSYQSVKAYEQYF.

This clonotype was found a few times. The V and J genes are TRBV28 and TRBJ1-5; D ambiguous. The CDR3 loop spans 13 amino acids. Germline lookup yields CDR1 MDHEN and CDR2 SYDVKM. Trimming shortened V by 8 bases and J by 0 bases, and 8 bases separated the two germline ends. The DNA of the CDR3 is TGTGCCAGCGGAAGGGATAGCAATCAGCCCCAGCATTTT. This codes for CASGRDSNQPQHF.

In its sample, this clonotype was seen many times. The V and J genes are TRBV12-3 or TRBV12-4 and TRBJ2-2; TRBD2 matches 9 bases. The CDR3 loop spans 15 amino acids. J was trimmed by 5 bases and V by 3 bases; bases with no gene match: 4. The CDR3 sequence is CASSLRLAGTGELFF. CDR3 DNA sequence: TGTGCCAGCAGTTTGAGGCTAGCGGGAACCGGGGAGCTGTTTTTT.

This clonotype showed up just a few times. This chain connects TRBV28 to TRBJ2-2, with a tentative D call TRBD1 (6 bases). V dropped 3 bases and J dropped 3 bases, with 11 bases sitting between them. The CDR3 length is 15 residues. Germline CDR1 MDHEN, CDR2 SYDVKM. CDR3 DNA: TGTGCCAGCAGTTTCTTGACAGGAGACACCGGGGAGCTGTTTTTT. Amino acid sequence: CASSFLTGDTGELFF.

This clonotype was counted a few times. The chain carries TRBV7-9 and TRBJ2-1; D is undetermined. The CDR3 covers 13 residues. Germline V gene sequence: CDR1 SEHNR, CDR2 FQNEAQ (reference sequence). Trimming removed 2 bases from V and 8 bases from J, with 10 bases in between. The CDR3 DNA reads TGTGCCAGCAGCTTATATAGCACCCATGAGCAGTTCTTC. Translated: CASSLYSTHEQFF.

This clonotype was seen only a few times. This chain links TRBV6-1 with TRBJ1-2, with unresolved D. V lost 6 bases and J lost 7, with 15 bases in between. This CDR3 is built from 13 residues. Germline V gene lookup returns CDR1 MNHNS and CDR2 SASEGT. In DNA, the CDR3 is TGTGCCAGCAGACCGACGGCCTCCTTTGGCTACACCTTC. Amino acid sequence: CASRPTASFGYTF.

This clonotype was observed a few times. V usage is TRBV5-1 and J usage is TRBJ2-7; TRBD2 is a possible D gene (5 bases). The CDR3 is 15 amino acids. CDR1 is SGHRS, CDR2 YFSETQ, per germline. Trimming took off 2 bases at V and 3 bases at J, with 15 bases between the two ends. CDR3 loop: CASSFTVPGYYEQYF. For the CDR3, the DNA is TGCGCCAGCAGCTTCACCGTGCCGGGATACTACGAGCAGTACTTC.

The sample holds a few counts of this clonotype. The gene calls are TRBV12-3 or TRBV12-4 and TRBJ2-1; D not resolved. CDR3 length: 12 residues. The germline V and J ends were trimmed by 1 base and 10 bases, with 8 bases remaining between them. CDR3 sequence: CASSLGLREQFF. Written as DNA, the CDR3 is TGTGCCAGCAGTTTAGGGCTAAGGGAGCAGTTCTTC.

This chain joins TRBV5-4 and TRBJ2-3, with TRBD2 matching 8 bases. After removal of 2 bases from V and 0 bases from J, the junction contained 14 bases not matched to a gene. The CDR3 is 19 amino acids. CDR1 and CDR2 from the germline V gene are SGHNT and YYREEE (reference sequence). The CDR3 loop is CASSFRILRRGGSTDTQYF. The CDR3, as DNA: TGTGCCAGCAGCTTCCGTATACTAAGACGGGGGGGTAGCACAGATACGCAGTATTTT.

This clonotype was observed a handful of times. V and J are TRBV5-1 and TRBJ1-5; no clear D. The V end lost 0 bases, the J end lost 0 bases, and 10 bases lay between the germline ends. The CDR3 loop spans 16 amino acids. From germline, CDR1 is SGHRS and CDR2 YFSETQ. CDR3 bases: TGCGCCAGCAGCTTGGGCGGCAGCCATAGCAATCAGCCCCAGCATTTT. Amino acids: CASSLGGSHSNQPQHF.